This T cell receptor (beta chain) was profiled in a study of CD8 T cells in Susac syndrome. The CDR3 runs 12 residues. The V gene lost 0 bases and the J gene lost 9 bases, with 6 bases spanning the gap. Germline V gene sequence: CDR1 MNHEY, CDR2 SMNVEV (reference sequence). With random hexamers, 0.5 to 1 ug RNA was reverse transcribed. TCRdb processed the immunoSEQ multiplex PCR reads anew with MiXCR; each CDR3 protein has one entry. The sample has tens of thousands of distinct CDR3 sequences, about 95% seen once. This chain uses TRBV27 with TRBJ2-1; D remains ambiguous. The source is a human donor with Susac syndrome. The sequencing input was CD8+ T cells from PBMCs. The CDR3 nucleotides read TGTGCCAGCAGTTTATCGGGGTTTGAGCAGTTCTTC. This codes for CASSLSGFEQFF.